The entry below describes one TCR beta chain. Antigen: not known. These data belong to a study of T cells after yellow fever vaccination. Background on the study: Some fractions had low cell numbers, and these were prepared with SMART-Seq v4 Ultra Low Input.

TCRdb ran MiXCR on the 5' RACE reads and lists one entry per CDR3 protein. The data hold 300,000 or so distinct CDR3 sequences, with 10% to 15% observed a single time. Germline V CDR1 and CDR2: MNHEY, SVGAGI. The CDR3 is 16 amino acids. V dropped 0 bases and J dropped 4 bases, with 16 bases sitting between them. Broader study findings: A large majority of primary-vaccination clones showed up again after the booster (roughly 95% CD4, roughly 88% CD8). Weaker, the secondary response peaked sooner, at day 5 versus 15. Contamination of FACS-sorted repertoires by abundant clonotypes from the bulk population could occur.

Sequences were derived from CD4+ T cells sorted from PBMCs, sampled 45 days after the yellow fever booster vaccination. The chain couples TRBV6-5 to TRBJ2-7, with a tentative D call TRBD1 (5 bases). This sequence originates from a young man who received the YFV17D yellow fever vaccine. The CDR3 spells CASSYSNTGPNYEQYF. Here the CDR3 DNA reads TGTGCCAGCAGTTACTCGAATACAGGTCCTAATTACGAGCAGTACTTC.